This T cell receptor beta chain was sequenced for a study of cytomegalovirus exposure and HLA in healthy donors. Findings and caveats of the study: A later analysis by the authors found several of the most significant clusters apparently linked to common viral pathogens.

The PCR made use of 60 Vbeta and 13 Jbeta primers. Repertoires were generated with immunoSEQ multiplex PCR, while TCRdb's copy carries only in-frame clones and drops some. The sample carries roughly 220,000 clones, roughly 80% recorded once. V gave up 9 bases and J gave up 12 bases; unmatched junction bases: 12. The CDR3 length is 13 residues. Germline V gene data show CDR1 as LNHDA and CDR2 as SQIVND (reference sequence). Each of the donors was a healthy bone marrow donor. As regards this clone: Its antigen is not known.

This sequence joins TRBV19 and TRBJ1-5; 9 bases align to TRBD1. The TCR sequence derives from a man in his thirties or forties in good health and CMV-seronegative. What was sequenced was PBMCs. Here the CDR3 reads CASTRDRVSNQHF. The DNA for the CDR3 is TGTGCCAGCACCCGGGACAGGGTTAGCAACCAGCATTTT.